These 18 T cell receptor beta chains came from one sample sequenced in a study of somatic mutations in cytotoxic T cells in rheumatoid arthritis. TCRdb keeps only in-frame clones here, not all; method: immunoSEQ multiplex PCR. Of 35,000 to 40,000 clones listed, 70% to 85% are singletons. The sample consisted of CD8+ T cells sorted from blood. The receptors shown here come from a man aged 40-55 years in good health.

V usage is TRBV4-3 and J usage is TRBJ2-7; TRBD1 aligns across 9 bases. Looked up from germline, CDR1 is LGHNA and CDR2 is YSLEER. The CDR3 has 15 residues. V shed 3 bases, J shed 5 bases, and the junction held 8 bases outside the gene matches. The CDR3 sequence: CASSQGTGPKNEQYF. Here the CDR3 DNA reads TGCGCCAGCAGCCAGGGGACAGGGCCTAAGAACGAGCAGTACTTC.

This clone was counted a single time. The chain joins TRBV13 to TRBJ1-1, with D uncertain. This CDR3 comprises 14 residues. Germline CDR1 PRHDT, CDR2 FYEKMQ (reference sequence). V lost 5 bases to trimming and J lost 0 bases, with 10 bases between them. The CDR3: CASSPFRVNTEAFF. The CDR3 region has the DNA TGTGCCAGCAGCCCCTTCCGAGTGAACACTGAAGCTTTCTTT.

The CDR3 DNA reads TGTGCCAGCAGTTACTCCACGATGGGTATCAATGAGCAGTTCTTC. Translating it yields CASSYSTMGINEQFF. The rearrangement links TRBV6-5 to TRBJ2-1; D not resolved. Trimming took 0 bases from V and 6 from J, leaving 12 bases between them. Germline lookup yields CDR1 MNHEY and CDR2 SVGAGI. This CDR3 spans 15 amino acids.

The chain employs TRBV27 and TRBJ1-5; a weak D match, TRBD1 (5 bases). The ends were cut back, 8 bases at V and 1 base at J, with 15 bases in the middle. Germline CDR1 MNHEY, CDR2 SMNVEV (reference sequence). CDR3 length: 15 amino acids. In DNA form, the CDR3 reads TGTGCCAGCCTAGAGGGGCCCCCGAGCAATCAGCCCCAGCATTTT. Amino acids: CASLEGPPSNQPQHF.

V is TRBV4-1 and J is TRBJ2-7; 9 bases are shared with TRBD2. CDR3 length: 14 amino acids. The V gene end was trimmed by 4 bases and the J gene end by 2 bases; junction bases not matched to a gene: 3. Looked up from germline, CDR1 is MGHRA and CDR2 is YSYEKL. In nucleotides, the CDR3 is TGCGCCAGCAGCCGACTAGCGGATACCTACGAGCAGTACTTC. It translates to CASSRLADTYEQYF.

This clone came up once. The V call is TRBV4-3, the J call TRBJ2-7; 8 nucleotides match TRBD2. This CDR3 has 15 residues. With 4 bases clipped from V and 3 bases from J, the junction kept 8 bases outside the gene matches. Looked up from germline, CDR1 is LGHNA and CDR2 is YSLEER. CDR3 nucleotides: TGCGCCAGCAGCCTAGGGACTAGTCCTGGCTACGAGCAGTACTTC. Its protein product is CASSLGTSPGYEQYF.

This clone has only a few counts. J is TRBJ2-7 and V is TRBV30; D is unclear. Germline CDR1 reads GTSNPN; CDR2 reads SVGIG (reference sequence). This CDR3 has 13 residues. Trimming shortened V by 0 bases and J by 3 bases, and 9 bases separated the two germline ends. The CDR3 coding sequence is TGTGCCTGGAGTGTTGGCAGGAACTACGAGCAGTACTTC. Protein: CAWSVGRNYEQYF.

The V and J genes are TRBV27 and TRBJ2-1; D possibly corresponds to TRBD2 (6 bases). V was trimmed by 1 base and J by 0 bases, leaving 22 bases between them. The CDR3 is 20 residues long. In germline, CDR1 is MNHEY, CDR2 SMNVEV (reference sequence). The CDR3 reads CASSLFYGRATQSSYNEQFF. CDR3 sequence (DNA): TGTGCCAGCAGTTTATTTTACGGGAGAGCGACCCAGAGCTCCTACAATGAGCAGTTCTTC.

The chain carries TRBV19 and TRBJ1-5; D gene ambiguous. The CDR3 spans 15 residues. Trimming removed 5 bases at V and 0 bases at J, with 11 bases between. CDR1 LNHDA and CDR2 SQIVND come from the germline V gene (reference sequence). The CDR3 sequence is CASSSAGSSNQPQHF. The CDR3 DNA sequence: TGTGCCAGTAGTTCAGCCGGGTCTAGCAATCAGCCCCAGCATTTT.

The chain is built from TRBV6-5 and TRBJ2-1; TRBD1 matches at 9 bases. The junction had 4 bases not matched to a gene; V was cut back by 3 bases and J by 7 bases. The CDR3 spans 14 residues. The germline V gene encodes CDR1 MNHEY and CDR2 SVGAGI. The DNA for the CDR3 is TGTGCCAGCAGTTATGGACAGGGGTTAAATGAGCAGTTCTTC. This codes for CASSYGQGLNEQFF.

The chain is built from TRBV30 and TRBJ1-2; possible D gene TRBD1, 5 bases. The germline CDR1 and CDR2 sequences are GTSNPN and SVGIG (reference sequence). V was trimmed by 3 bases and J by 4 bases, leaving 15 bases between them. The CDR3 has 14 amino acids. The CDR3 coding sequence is TGTGCCTGGAGCCAATCCGGGACTGGCTATGGCTACACCTTC. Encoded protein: CAWSQSGTGYGYTF.

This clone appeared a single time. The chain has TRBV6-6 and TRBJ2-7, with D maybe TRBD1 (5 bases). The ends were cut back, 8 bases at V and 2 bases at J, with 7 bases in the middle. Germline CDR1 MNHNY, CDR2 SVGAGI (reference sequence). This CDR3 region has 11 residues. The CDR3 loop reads CASGAAYEQYF. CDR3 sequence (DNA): TGTGCCAGCGGGGCGGCCTACGAGCAGTACTTC.

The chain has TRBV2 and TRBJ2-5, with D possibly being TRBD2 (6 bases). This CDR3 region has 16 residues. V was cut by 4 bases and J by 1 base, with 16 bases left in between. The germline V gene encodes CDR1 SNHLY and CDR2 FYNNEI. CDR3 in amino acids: CASSATSYRIQETQYF. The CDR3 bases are TGTGCCAGCAGTGCCACTAGCTACCGTATCCAAGAGACCCAGTACTTC.

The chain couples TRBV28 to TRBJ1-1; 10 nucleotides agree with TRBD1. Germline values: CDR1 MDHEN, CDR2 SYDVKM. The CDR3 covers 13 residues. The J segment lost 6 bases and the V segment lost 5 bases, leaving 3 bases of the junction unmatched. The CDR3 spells CASSGQGVAEAFF. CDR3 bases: TGTGCCAGCAGTGGACAGGGGGTCGCTGAAGCTTTCTTT.

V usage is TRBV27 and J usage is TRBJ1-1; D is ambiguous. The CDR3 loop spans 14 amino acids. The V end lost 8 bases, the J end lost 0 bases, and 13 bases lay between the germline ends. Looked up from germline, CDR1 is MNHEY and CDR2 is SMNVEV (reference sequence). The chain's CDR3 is CASGVGGMNTEAFF. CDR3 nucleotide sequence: TGTGCCAGCGGTGTTGGTGGGATGAACACTGAAGCTTTCTTT.

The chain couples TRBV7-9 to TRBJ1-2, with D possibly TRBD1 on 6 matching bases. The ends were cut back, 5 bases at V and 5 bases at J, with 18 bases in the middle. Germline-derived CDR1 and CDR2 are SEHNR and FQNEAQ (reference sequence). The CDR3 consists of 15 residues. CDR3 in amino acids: CASSPPERGRYGYTF. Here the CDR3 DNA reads TGTGCCAGCAGCCCCCCCGAGAGGGGGAGATATGGCTACACCTTC. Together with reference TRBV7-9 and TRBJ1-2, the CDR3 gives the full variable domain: DTGVSQNPRHKITKRGQNVTFRCDPISEHNRLYWYRQTLGQGPEFLTYFQNEAQLEKSRLLSDRFSAERPKGSFSTLEIQRTEQGDSAMYLCASSPPERGRYGYTFGSGTRLTVV.

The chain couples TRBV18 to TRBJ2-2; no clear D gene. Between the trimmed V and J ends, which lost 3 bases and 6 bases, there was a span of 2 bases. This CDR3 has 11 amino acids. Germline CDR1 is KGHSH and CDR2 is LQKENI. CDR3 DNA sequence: TGTGCCAGCTCACCCCCCGGGGAGCTGTTTTTT. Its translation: CASSPPGELFF.

In DNA, the CDR3 is TGTGCCAGTAGCCCCCGACAGGGAGAGGGGGTTATGCATGGCTACACCTTC. It is translated as CASSPRQGEGVMHGYTF. This rearrangement joins TRBV19 to TRBJ1-2, with 7 positions matching TRBD1. Germline assignment: CDR1 LNHDA and CDR2 SQIVND (reference sequence). The CDR3 is 17 residues long. V was clipped by 6 bases and J by 6 bases; unmatched bases: 19.